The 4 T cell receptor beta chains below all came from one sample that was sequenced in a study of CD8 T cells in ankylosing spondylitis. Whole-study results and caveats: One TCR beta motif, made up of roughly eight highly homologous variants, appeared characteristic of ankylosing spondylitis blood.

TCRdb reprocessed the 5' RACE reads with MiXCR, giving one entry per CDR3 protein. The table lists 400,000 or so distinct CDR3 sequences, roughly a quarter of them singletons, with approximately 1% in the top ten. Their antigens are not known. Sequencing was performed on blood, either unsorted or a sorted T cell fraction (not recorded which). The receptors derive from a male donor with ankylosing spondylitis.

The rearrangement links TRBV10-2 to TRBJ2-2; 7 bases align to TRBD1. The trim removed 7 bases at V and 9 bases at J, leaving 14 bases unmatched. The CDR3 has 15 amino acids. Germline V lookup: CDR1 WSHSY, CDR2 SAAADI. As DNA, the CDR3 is TGCGCCAGCACCCCCCGACAGGGCTCGATCTGGGAGCTGTTTTTT. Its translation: CASTPRQGSIWELFF.

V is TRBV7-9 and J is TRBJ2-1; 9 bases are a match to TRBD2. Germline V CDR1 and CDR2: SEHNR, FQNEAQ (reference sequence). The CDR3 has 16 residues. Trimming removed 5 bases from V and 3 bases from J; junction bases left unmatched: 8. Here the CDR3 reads CASSRGASGNYNEQFF. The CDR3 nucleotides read TGTGCCAGCAGCCGCGGGGCTAGCGGGAACTACAATGAGCAGTTCTTC.

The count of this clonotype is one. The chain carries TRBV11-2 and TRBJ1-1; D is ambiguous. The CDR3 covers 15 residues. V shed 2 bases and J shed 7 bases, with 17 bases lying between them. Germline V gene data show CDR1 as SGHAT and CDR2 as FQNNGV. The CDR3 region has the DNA TGTGCCAGCAGCTTATCTAGGGCTGGCCGAATTGAAGCTTTCTTT. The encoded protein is CASSLSRAGRIEAFF.

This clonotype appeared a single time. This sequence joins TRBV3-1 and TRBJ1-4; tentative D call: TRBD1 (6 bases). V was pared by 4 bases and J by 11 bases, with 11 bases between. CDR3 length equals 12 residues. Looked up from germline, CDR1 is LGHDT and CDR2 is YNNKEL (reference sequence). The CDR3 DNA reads TGTGCCAGCAGCCCAGGGGAAGGGAAACTGTTTTTT. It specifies CASSPGEGKLFF.